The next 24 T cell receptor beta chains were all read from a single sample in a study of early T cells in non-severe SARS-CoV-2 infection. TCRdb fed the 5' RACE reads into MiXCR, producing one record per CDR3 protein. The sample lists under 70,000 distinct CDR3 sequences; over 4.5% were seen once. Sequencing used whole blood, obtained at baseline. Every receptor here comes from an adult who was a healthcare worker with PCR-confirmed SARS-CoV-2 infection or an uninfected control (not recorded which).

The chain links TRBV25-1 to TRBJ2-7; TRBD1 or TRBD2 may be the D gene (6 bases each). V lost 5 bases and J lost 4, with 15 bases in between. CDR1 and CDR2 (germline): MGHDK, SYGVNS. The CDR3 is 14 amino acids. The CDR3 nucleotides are TGTGCCAGCAGTCCCCCGAGGGGGGTTTACGAGCAGTACTTC. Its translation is CASSPPRGVYEQYF.

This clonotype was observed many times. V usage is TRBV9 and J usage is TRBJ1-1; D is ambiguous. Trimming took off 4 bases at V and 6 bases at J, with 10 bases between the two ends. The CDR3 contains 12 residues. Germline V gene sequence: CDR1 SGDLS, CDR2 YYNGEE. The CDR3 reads CASSPGESEAFF. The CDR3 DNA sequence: TGTGCCAGCAGCCCCGGGGAGTCTGAAGCTTTCTTT.

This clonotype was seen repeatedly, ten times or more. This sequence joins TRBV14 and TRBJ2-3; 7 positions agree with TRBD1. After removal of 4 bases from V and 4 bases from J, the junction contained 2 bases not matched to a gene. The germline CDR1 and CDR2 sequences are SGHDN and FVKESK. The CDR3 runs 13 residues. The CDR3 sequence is CASSRQGPDTQYF. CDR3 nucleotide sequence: TGTGCCAGCAGCCGACAGGGCCCAGATACGCAGTATTTT.

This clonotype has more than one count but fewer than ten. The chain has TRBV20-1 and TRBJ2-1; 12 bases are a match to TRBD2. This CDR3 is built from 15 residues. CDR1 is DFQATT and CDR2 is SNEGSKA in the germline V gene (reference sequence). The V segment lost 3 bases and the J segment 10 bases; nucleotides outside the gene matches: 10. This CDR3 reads CSASGTSGPRREQFF. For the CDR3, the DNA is TGCAGTGCTAGTGGGACTAGCGGGCCCCGCCGGGAGCAGTTCTTC.

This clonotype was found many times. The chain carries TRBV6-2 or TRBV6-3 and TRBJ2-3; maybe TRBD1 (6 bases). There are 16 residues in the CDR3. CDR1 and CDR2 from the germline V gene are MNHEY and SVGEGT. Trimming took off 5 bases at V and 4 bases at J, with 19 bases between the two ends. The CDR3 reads CASSPDLGAWADTQYF. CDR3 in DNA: TGTGCCAGCAGTCCCGATTTGGGGGCCTGGGCAGATACGCAGTATTTT.

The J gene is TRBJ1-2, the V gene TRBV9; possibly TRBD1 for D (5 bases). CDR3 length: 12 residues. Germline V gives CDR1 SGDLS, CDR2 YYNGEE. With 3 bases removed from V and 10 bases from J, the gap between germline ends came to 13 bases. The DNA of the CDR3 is TGTGCCAGCAGCGCACAGGACCTCATCTACACCTTC. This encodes CASSAQDLIYTF.

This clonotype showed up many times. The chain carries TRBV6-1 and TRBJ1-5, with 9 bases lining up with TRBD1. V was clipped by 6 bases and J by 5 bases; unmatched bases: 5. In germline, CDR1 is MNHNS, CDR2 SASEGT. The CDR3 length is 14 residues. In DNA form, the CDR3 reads TGTGCCAGCAGCCACAGGGGGCTCTATCAGCCCCAGCATTTT. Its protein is CASSHRGLYQPQHF.

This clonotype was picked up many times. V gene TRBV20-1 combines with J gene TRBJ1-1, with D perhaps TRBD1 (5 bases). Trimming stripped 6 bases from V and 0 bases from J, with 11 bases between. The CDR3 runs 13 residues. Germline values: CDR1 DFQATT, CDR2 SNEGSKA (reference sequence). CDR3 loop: CSARDSLNTEAFF. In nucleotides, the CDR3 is TGCAGTGCGCGGGACTCCTTGAACACTGAAGCTTTCTTT.

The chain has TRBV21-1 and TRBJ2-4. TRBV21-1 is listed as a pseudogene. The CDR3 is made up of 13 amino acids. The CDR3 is CASSKRVGNIQYF. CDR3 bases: TGTGCCAGCAGCAAAAGGGTTGGAAACATTCAGTACTTC.

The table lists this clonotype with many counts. The CDR3 DNA sequence: TGTGCCAGCAGTTACTCGTCTGTGAGCGCTAACATTCAGTACTTC. This translates into CASSYSSVSANIQYF. This sequence joins TRBV6-6 and TRBJ2-4; D remains unclear. The CDR3 is 15 amino acids. The V and J ends lost 0 bases and 7 bases respectively, with 13 bases between them. Germline CDR1 and CDR2: MNHNY and SVGAGI (reference sequence).

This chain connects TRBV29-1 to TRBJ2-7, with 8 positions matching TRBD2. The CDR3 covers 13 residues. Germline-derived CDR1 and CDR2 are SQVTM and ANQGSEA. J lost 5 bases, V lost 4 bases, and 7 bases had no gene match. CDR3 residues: CSVGPGRGDEQYF. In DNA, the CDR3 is TGCAGCGTTGGCCCCGGGAGGGGCGACGAGCAGTACTTC.

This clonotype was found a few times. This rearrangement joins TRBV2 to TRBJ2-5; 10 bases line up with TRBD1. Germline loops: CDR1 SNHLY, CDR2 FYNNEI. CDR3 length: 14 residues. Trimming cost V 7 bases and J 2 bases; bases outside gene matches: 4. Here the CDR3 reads CASKVGQGQETQYF. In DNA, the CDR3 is TGTGCCAGCAAGGTGGGACAGGGGCAAGAGACCCAGTACTTC. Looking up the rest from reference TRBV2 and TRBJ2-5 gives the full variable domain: EPEVTQTPSHQVTQMGQEVILRCVPISNHLYFYWYRQILGQKVEFLVSFYNNEISEKSEIFDDQFSVERPDGSNFTLKIRSTKLEDSAMYFCASKVGQGQETQYFGPGTRLLVL.

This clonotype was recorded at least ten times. The CDR3 here is CASSSTGWGNQPQHF. Written as DNA, the CDR3 is TGTGCCAGCAGCTCGACAGGGTGGGGCAATCAGCCCCAGCATTTT. The gene calls are TRBV7-9 and TRBJ1-5; TRBD1 matches at 7 bases. The CDR3 is 15 amino acids. In germline, CDR1 is SEHNR, CDR2 FQNEAQ (reference sequence). V lost 4 bases and J lost 2; bases outside the gene matches: 5.

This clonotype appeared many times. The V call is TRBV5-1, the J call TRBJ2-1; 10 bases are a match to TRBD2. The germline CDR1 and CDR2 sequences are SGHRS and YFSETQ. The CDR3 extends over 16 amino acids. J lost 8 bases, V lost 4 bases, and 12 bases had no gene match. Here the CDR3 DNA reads TGCGCCAGCAGCCCCTGGGCTAGCGGGAGTTCTTATGAGCAGTTCTTC. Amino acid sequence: CASSPWASGSSYEQFF.

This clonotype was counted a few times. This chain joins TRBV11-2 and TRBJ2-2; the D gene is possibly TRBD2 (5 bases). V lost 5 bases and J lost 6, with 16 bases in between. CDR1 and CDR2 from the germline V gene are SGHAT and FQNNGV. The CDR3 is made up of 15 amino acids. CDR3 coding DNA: TGTGCCAGCAGCCAAGATGGGAGTTTTGCCGGGGAGCTGTTTTTT. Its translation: CASSQDGSFAGELFF.

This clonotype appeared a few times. This chain's CDR3 is CASRLSGTGPYNEQFF. CDR3 DNA sequence: TGTGCCAGCAGACTCTCCGGCACTGGTCCCTACAATGAGCAGTTCTTC. V is TRBV7-8 and J is TRBJ2-1; no definite D call. Trimming removed 6 bases from V and 2 bases from J, with 17 bases in between. Germline CDR1 and CDR2: SGHVS and FQNEAQ. This CDR3 comprises 16 residues. The whole variable domain, filled in from reference TRBV7-8 and TRBJ2-1, reads GAGVSQSPRYKVAKRGQDVALRCDPISGHVSLFWYQQALGQGPEFLTYFQNEAQLDKSGLPSDRFFAERPEGSVSTLKIQRTQQEDSAVYLCASRLSGTGPYNEQFFGPGTRLTVL.

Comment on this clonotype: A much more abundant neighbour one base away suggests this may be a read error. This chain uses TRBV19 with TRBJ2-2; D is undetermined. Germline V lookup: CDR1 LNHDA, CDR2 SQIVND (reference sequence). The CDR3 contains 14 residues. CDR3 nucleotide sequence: TGTACCAGTAGTATGGGCAGCCTCACCGGGGAGCTGTTTTTT. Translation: CTSSMGSLTGELFF.

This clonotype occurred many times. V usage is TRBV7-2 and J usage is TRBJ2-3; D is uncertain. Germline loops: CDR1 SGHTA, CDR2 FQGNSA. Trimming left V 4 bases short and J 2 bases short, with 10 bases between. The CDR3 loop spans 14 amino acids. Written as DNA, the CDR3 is TGTGCCAGCAGCTCCGAGATCCACACAGATACGCAGTATTTT. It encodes CASSSEIHTDTQYF.

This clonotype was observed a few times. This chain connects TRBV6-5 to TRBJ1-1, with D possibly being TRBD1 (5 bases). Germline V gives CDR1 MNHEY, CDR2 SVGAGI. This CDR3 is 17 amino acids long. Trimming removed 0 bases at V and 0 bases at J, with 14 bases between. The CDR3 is CASSYSSKVRVNTEAFF. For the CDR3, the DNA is TGTGCCAGCAGTTACTCGAGTAAGGTCAGGGTGAACACTGAAGCTTTCTTT.

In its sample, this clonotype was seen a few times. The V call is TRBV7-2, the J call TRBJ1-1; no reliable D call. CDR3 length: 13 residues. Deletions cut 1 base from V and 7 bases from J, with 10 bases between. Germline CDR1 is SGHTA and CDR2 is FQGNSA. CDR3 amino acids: CASSLVASREAFF. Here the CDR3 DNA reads TGTGCCAGCAGCTTAGTCGCGAGTCGTGAAGCTTTCTTT.

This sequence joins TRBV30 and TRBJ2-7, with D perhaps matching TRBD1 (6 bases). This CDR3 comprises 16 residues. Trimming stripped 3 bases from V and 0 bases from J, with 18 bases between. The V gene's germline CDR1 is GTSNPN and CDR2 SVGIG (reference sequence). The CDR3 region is CAWSAHFRGDSYEQYF. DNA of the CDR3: TGTGCCTGGAGCGCCCACTTCAGGGGAGACTCCTACGAGCAGTACTTC.

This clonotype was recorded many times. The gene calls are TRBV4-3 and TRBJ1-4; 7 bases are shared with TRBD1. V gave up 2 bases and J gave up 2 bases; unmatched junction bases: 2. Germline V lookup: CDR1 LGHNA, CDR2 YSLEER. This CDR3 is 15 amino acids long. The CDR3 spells CASSQLGQTNEKLFF. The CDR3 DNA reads TGCGCCAGCAGCCAACTGGGACAGACTAATGAAAAACTGTTTTTT.

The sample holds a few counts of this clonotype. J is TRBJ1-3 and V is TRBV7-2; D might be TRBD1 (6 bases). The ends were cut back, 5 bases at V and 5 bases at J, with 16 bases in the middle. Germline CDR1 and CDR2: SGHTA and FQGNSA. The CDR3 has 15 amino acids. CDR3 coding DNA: TGTGCCAGCAGCCCCCTCCCTGACAGGCGAAACACCATATATTTT. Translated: CASSPLPDRRNTIYF. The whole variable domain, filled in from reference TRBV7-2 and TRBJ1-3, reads GAGVSQSPSNKVTEKGKDVELRCDPISGHTALYWYRQSLGQGLEFLIYFQGNSAPDKSGLPSDRFSAERTGGSVSTLTIQRTQQEDSAVYLCASSPLPDRRNTIYFGEGSWLTVV.

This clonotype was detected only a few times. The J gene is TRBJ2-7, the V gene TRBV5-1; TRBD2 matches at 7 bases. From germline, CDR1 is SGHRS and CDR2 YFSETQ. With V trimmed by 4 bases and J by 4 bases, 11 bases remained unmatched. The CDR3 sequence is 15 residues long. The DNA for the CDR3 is TGCGCCAGCAGCCCGCGCGGACTAGAAGGGTACGAGCAGTACTTC. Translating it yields CASSPRGLEGYEQYF.